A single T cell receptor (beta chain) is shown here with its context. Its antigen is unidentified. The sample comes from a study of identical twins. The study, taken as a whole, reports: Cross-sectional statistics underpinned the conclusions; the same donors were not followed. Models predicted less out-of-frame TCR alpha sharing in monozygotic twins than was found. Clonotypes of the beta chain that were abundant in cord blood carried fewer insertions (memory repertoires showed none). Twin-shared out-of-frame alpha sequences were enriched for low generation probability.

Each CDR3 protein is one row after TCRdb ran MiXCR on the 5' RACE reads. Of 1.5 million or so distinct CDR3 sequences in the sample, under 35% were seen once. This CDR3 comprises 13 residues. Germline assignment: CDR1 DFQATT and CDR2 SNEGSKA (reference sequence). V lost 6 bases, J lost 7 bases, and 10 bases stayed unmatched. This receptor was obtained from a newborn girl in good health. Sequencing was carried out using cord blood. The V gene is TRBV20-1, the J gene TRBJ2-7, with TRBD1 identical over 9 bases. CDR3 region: CSAAGQGLGEQYF. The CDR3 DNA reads TGCAGTGCGGCCGGACAGGGGTTAGGTGAGCAGTACTTC.